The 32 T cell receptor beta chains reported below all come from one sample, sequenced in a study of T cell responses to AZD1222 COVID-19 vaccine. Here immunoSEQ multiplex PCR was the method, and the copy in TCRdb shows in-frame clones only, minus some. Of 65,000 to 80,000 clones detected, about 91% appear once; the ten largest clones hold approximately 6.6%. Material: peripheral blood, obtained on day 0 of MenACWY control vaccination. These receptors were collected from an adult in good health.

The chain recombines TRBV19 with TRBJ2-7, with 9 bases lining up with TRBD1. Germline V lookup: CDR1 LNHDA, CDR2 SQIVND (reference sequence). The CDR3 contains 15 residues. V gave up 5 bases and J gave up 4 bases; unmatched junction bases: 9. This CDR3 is CASSVQTGGFYEQYF. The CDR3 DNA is TGTGCCAGTAGTGTCCAGACAGGGGGGTTTTACGAGCAGTACTTC. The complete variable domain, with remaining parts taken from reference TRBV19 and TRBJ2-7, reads DGGITQSPKYLFRKEGQNVTLSCEQNLNHDAMYWYRQDPGQGLRLIYYSQIVNDFQKGDIAEGYSVSREKKESFPLTVTSAQKNPTAFYLCASSVQTGGFYEQYFGPGTRLTVT.

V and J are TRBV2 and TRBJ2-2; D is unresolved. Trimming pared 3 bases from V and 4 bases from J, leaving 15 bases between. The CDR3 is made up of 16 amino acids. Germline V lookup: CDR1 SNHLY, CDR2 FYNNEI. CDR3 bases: TGTGCCAGCAGTGAGATGATGAGTCCGAGCACCGGGGAGCTGTTTTTT. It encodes CASSEMMSPSTGELFF.

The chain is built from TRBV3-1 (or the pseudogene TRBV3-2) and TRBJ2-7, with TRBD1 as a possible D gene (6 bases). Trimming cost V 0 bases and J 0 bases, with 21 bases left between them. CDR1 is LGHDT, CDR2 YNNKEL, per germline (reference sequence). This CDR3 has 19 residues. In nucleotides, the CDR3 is TGTGCCAGCAGCCAAGAAGATCGGCAGGGGAAATGGGGCTCCTACGAGCAGTACTTC. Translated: CASSQEDRQGKWGSYEQYF.

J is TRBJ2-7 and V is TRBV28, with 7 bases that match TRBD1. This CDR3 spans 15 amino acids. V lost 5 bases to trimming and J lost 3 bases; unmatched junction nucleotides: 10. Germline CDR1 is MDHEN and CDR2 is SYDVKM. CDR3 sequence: CASSKGSNRGYEQYF. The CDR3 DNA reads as TGTGCCAGCAGTAAGGGTTCCAACAGGGGCTACGAGCAGTACTTC.

The CDR3 DNA reads TGTGCCAGCAGCTTAGGGCCAGGGGTTTCACCCCTCCACTTT. As protein: CASSLGPGVSPLHF. The V and J genes are TRBV5-6 and TRBJ1-6, with D perhaps TRBD1 (6 bases). The CDR3 consists of 14 residues. Germline lookup yields CDR1 SGHDT and CDR2 YYEEEE. Trimming took off 2 bases at V and 9 bases at J, with 12 bases between the two ends.

This CDR3 reads CASSLDRDTELFF. The CDR3 DNA reads TGTGCCAGCAGTCTGGACCGGGACACCGAGCTGTTTTTT. The chain links TRBV28 to TRBJ2-2; possible D gene TRBD1, 6 bases. Trimming left V 5 bases short and J 11 bases short, with 15 bases between. This CDR3 spans 13 amino acids. The germline V gene encodes CDR1 MDHEN and CDR2 SYDVKM.

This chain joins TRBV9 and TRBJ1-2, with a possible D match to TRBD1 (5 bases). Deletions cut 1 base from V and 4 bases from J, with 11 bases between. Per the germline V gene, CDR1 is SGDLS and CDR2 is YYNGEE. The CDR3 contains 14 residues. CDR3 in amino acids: CASSVSEGTYGYTF. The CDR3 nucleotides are TGTGCCAGCAGCGTATCCGAGGGGACCTATGGCTACACCTTC.

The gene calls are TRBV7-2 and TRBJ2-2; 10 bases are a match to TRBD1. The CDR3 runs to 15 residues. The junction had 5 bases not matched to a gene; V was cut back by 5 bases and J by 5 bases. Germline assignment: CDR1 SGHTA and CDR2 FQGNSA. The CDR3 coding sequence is TGTGCCAGCAGCCTGGGACAGGGGCTTACCGGGGAGCTGTTTTTT. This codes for CASSLGQGLTGELFF.

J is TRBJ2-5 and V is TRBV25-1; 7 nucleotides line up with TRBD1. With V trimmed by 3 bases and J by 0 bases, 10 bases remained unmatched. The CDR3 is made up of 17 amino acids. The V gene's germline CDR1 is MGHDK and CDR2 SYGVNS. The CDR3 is CASSDPPGQRNQETQYF. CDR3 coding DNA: TGTGCCAGCAGTGATCCCCCGGGACAGAGAAACCAAGAGACCCAGTACTTC.

This CDR3 is CASSLRGQGDEQYF. For the CDR3, the DNA is TGCGCCAGCAGCTTACGGGGACAGGGTGATGAGCAGTACTTC. This rearrangement joins TRBV5-1 to TRBJ2-7; the match to TRBD1 covers 9 bases. The CDR3 spans 14 residues. Germline lookup yields CDR1 SGHRS and CDR2 YFSETQ. V dropped 2 bases and J dropped 7; count of bases not matched to a gene: 7.

CDR3 loop: CASSLGTAYEQYF. The CDR3 nucleotides read TGCGCCAGCAGCCTCGGGACCGCCTACGAGCAGTACTTC. This chain uses TRBV4-3 with TRBJ2-7; perhaps D is TRBD1 or TRBD2 (5 bases each). Trimming took off 4 bases at V and 2 bases at J, with 9 bases between the two ends. Per the germline V gene, CDR1 is LGHNA and CDR2 is YSLEER. The CDR3 has 13 residues.

The CDR3: CASSRLGRQNYGYTF. The CDR3 DNA reads as TGTGCCAGCAGCCGATTGGGACGACAGAACTATGGCTACACCTTC. The chain carries TRBV6-5 and TRBJ1-2; possible D gene TRBD1, 5 bases. V was cut by 6 bases and J by 2 bases, with 16 bases left in between. Germline V gives CDR1 MNHEY, CDR2 SVGAGI. The CDR3 has 15 residues.

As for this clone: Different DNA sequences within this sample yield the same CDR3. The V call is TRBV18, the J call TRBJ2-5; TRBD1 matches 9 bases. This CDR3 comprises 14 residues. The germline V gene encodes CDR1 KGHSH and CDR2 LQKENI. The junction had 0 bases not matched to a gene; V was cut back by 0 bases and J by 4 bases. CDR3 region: CASSPPGQGETQYF. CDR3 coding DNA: TGTGCCAGCTCACCACCGGGACAGGGAGAGACCCAGTACTTC.

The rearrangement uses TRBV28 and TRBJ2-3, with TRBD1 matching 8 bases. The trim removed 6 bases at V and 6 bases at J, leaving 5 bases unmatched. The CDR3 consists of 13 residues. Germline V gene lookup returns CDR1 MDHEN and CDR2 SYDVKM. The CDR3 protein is CASSGQGTDTQYF. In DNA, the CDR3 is TGTGCCAGCAGCGGACAGGGAACCGATACGCAGTATTTT.

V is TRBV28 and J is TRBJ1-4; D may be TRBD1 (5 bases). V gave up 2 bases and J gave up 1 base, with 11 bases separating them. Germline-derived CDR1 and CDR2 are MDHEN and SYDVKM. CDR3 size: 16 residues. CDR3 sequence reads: CASSLRQQGTNEKLFF. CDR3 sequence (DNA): TGTGCCAGCAGTTTACGGCAGCAGGGAACTAATGAAAAACTGTTTTTT.

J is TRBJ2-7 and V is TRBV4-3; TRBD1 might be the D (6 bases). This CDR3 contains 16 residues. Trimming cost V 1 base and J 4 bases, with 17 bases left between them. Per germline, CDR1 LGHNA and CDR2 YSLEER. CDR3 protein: CASSQGATGYNYEQYF. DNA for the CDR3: TGCGCCAGCAGCCAAGGGGCGACAGGTTACAATTACGAGCAGTACTTC.

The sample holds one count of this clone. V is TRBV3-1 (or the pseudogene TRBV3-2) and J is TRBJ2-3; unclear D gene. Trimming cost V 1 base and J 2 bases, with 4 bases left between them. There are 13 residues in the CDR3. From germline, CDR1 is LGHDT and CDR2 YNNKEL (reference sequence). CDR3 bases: TGTGCCAGCAGCCAAGGAGACACAGATACGCAGTATTTT. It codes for CASSQGDTDTQYF.

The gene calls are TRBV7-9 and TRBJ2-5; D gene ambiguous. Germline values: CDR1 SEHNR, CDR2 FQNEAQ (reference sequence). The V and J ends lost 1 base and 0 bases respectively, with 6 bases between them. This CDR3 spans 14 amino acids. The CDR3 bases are TGTGCCAGCAGCTTAGGAGAGTACCAAGAGACCCAGTACTTC. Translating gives CASSLGEYQETQYF.

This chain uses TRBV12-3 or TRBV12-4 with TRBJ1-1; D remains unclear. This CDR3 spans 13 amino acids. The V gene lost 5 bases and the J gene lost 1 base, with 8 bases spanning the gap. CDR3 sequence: CASSRTENTEAFF. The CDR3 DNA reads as TGTGCCAGCAGTCGGACGGAGAACACTGAAGCTTTCTTT.

CDR3: CASSALGRVGSNTEAFF. DNA for the CDR3: TGTGCCAGCAGCGCCCTCGGCAGGGTAGGCTCCAACACTGAAGCTTTCTTT. The chain employs TRBV7-6 and TRBJ1-1, with D perhaps TRBD1 (5 bases). Germline V lookup: CDR1 SGHVS, CDR2 FNYEAQ. This CDR3 spans 17 amino acids. V dropped 5 bases and J dropped 2 bases, with 21 bases sitting between them.

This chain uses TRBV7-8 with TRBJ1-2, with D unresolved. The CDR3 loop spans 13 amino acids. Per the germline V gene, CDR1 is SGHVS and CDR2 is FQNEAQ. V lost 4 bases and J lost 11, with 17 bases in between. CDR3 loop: CASSSAAREDYTF. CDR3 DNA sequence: TGTGCCAGCAGCTCCGCGGCGAGAGAGGATTACACCTTC.

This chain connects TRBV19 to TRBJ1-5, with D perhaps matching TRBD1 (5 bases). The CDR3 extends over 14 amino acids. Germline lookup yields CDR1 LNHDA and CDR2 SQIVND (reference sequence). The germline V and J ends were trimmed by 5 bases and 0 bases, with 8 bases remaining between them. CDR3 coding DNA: TGTGCCAGTAGTGCAAGGGGTAGCAATCAGCCCCAGCATTTT. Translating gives CASSARGSNQPQHF.

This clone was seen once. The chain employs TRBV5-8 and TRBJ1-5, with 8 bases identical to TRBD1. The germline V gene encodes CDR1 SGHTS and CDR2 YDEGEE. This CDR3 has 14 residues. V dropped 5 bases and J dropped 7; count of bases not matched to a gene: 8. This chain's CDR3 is CASSPAGGGQPQHF. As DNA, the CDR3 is TGTGCCAGCAGTCCAGCAGGGGGCGGGCAGCCCCAGCATTTT. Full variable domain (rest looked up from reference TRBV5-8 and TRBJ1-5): EAGVTQSPTHLIKTRGQQATLRCSPISGHTSVYWYQQALGLGLQFLLWYDEGEERNRGNFPPRFSGRQFPNYSSELNVNALELEDSALYLCASSPAGGGQPQHFGDGTRLSIL.

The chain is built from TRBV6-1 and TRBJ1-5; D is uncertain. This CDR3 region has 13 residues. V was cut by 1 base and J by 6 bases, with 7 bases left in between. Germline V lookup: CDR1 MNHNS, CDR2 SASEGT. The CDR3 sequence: CASSEGNSQPQHF. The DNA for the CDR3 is TGTGCCAGCAGTGAAGGTAATTCTCAGCCCCAGCATTTT.

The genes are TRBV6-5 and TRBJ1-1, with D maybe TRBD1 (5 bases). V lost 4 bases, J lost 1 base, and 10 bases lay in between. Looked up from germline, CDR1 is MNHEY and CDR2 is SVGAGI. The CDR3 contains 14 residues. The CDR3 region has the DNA TGTGCCAGCAGTTGGGCAGGGTCGAACACTGAAGCTTTCTTT. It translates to CASSWAGSNTEAFF.

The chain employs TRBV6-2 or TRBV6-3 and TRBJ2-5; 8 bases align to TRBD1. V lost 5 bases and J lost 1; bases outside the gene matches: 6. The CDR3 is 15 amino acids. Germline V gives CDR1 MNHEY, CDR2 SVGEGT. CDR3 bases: TGTGCCAGCAGTGTGGGACAGGCGGCCCAAGAGACCCAGTACTTC. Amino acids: CASSVGQAAQETQYF.

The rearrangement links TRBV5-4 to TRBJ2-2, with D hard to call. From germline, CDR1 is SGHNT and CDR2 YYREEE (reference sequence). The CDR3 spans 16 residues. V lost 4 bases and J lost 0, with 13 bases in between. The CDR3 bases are TGTGCCAGCAGCCTGGGTAAGGGCGCGAACACCGGGGAGCTGTTTTTT. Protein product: CASSLGKGANTGELFF.

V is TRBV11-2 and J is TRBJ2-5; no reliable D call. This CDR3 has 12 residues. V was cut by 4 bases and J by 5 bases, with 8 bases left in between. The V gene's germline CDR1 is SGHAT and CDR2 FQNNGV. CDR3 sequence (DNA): TGTGCCAGCAGCTCTGGGTGGGAGACCCAGTACTTC. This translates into CASSSGWETQYF.

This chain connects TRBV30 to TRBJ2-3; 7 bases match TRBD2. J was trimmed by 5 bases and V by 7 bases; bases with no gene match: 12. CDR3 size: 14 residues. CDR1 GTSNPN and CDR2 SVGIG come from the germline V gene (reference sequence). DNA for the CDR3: TGTGCCTCCGGCGGATCGGGAGGCGGAGATACGCAGTATTTT. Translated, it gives CASGGSGGGDTQYF.

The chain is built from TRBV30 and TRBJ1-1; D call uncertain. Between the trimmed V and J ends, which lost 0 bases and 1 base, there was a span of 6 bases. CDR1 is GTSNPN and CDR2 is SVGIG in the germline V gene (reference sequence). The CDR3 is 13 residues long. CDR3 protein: CAWSVSANTEAFF. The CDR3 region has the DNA TGTGCCTGGAGTGTATCGGCGAACACTGAAGCTTTCTTT. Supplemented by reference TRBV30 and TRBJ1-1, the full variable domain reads SQTIHQWPATLVQPVGSPLSLECTVEGTSNPNLYWYRQAAGRGLQLLFYSVGIGQISSEVPQNLSASRPQDRQFILSSKKLLLSDSGFYLCAWSVSANTEAFFGQGTRLTVV.

CDR3 amino acids: CASSGLAETGGQFF. In DNA, the CDR3 is TGTGCCAGCAGCGGACTAGCGGAGACAGGAGGCCAGTTCTTC. The chain couples TRBV28 to TRBJ2-1; the match to TRBD2 covers 10 bases. This CDR3 has 14 residues. V lost 6 bases to trimming and J lost 13 bases; unmatched junction nucleotides: 12. CDR1 MDHEN and CDR2 SYDVKM come from the germline V gene.

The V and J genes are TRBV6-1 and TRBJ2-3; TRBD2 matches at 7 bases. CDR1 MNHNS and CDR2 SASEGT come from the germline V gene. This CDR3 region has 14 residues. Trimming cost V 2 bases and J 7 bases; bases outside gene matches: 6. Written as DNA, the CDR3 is TGTGCCAGCAGTGAAATGGGGGAGGGGAATACGCAGTATTTT. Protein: CASSEMGEGNTQYF.